This T cell receptor (beta chain) was captured by sequencing in a study of CD8 T cells in ankylosing spondylitis. As for this clonotype: Its antigen is as yet unknown.

Making the TCR beta libraries involved quantitative 5'-RACE with molecular barcodes. TCRdb re-analysed the 5' RACE reads in MiXCR, keeping a single row per CDR3 protein. The table has under 55,000 distinct CDR3 sequences, roughly 7.3% seen once. The CDR3 consists of 16 residues. V was clipped by 5 bases and J by 7 bases, with 20 bases between them. Looked up from germline, CDR1 is SGHVS and CDR2 is FNYEAQ. General study points: Ankylosing spondylitis blood appeared to carry a characteristic TCR beta motif of roughly eight highly homologous variants. Those disease-linked clones were CD8+; they were also relatively rare in peripheral blood.

The sequencing sample was made of blood, either unsorted or a sorted T cell fraction (not recorded which). The TCR originated in a female donor with ankylosing spondylitis or in good health (not recorded which). The chain joins TRBV7-6 to TRBJ1-4; no clear D gene. Written as DNA, the CDR3 is TGTGCCAGCAGCCCTTTTGAGGGAGGAATTATTGAAAAACTGTTTTTT. Translating it yields CASSPFEGGIIEKLFF.